This T cell receptor (beta chain) was sequenced in a study of blood T cell repertoires in COVID-19. TCRdb's table, derived via immunoSEQ multiplex PCR, lists solely in-frame clones and lacks some. The table lists roughly 100,000 clones, roughly 82% of them singletons. Germline values: CDR1 LGHNA, CDR2 YSLEER. Germline trimming cut 4 bases from V and 3 bases from J; bases unmatched to any gene: 5. This CDR3 has 14 amino acids. Sequencing was carried out using peripheral blood. The genes are TRBV4-3 and TRBJ1-2, with TRBD1 matching over 7 bases. This TCR was sampled from a man aged 80 or over with acute or convalescent COVID-19. The CDR3 DNA sequence: TGCGCCAGCAGCCCACAGGGGCTGGACTATGGCTACACCTTC. It is translated as CASSPQGLDYGYTF.